This TCR beta chain is drawn from a study of vaccination and CD4 T cells after COVID-19. Only a few counts were recorded for this clonotype. Antigen specificity is unknown. Treatment specified: approximately 11-day PBMC culture with coronavirus spike peptide pools or control peptides (ViraFEST assay). Once obtained from cultured CD4+ T cells, the DNA was sequenced using the Oncomine TCR Beta short-read assay. MiXCR, applied by TCRdb to the PCR reads, yields one record per CDR3 protein. This table holds about 11,000 distinct CDR3 sequences, about two fifths found once. Sequencing was done on a sample of CD4+ T cells from blood, cultured in vitro. This sequence originates from a human donor who had recovered from COVID-19.

CDR3 nucleotides: TGTGCCAGCAGCTTAGCGTCCACAGATACGCAGTATTTT. Translating gives CASSLASTDTQYF. The chain recombines TRBV7-9 with TRBJ2-3; D not certain. Germline V gene lookup returns CDR1 SEHNR and CDR2 FQNEAQ (reference sequence). V lost 0 bases and J lost 2, with 3 bases in between. The CDR3 runs 13 residues.